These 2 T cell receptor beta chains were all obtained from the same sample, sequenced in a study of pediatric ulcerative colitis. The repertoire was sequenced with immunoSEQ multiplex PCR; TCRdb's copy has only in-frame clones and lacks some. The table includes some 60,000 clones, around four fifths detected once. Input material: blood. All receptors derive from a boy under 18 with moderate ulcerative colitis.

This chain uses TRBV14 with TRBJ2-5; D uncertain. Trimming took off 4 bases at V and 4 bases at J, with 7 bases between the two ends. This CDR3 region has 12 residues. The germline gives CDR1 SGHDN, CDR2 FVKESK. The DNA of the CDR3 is TGTGCCAGCAGCCGAACTCTAGAGACCCAGTACTTC. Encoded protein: CASSRTLETQYF.

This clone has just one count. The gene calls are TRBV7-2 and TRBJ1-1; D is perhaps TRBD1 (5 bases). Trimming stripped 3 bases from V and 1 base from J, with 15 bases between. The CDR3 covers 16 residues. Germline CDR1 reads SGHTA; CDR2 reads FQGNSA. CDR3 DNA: TGTGCCAGCAGCTTCGGTGGGGGGACGGGGAACACTGAAGCTTTCTTT. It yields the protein CASSFGGGTGNTEAFF.